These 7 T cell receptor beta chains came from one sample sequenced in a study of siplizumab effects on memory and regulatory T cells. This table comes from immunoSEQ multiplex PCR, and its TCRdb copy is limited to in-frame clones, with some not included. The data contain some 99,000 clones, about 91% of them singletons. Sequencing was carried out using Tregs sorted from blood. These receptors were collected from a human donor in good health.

DNA of the CDR3: TGTGCCAGTCGGCCGGGGGGTGACTATGGCTACACCTTC. Translation: CASRPGGDYGYTF. The chain links TRBV6-4 to TRBJ1-2, with D possibly TRBD1 on 5 matching bases. V lost 9 bases and J 3 bases, leaving 14 bases between the germline ends. The CDR3 has 13 amino acids. In germline, CDR1 is MRHNA, CDR2 SNTAGT.

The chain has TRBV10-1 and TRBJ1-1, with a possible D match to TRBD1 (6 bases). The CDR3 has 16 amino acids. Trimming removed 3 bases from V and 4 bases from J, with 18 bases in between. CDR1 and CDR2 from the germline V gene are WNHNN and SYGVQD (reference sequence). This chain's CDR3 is CASSERAKGVGTEAFF. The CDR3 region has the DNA TGCGCCAGCAGTGAAAGAGCAAAGGGGGTGGGCACTGAAGCTTTCTTT.

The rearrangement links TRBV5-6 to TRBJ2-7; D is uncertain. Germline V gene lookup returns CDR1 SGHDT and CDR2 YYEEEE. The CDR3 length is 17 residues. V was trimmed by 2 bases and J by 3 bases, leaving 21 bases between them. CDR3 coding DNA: TGTGCCAGCAGCTTTGTACCTTTACCGACAAGAAGCTACGAGCAGTACTTC. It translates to CASSFVPLPTRSYEQYF.

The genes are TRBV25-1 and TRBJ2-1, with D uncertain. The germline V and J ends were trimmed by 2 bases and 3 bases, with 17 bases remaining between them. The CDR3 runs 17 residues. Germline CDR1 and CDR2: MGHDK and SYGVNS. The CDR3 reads CASSEGRRSIFYNEQFF. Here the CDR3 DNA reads TGTGCCAGCAGTGAAGGAAGGCGATCAATCTTCTACAATGAGCAGTTCTTC.

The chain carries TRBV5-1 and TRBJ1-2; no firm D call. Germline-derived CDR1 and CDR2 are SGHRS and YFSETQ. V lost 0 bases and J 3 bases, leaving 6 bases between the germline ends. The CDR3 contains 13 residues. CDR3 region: CASSLAQDYGYTF. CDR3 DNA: TGCGCCAGCAGCTTGGCCCAGGACTATGGCTACACCTTC.

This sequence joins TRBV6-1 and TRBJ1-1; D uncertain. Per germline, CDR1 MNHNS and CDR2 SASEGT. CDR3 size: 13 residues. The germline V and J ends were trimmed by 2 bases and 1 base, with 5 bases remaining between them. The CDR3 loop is CASSERRNTEAFF. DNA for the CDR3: TGTGCCAGCAGTGAACGGCGGAACACTGAAGCTTTCTTT.

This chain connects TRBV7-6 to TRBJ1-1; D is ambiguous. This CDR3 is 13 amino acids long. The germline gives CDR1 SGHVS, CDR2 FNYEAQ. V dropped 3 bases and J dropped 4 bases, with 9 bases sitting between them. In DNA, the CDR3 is TGTGCCAGCAGCTTGGCCGGGCGCACTGAAGCTTTCTTT. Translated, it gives CASSLAGRTEAFF.